The 13 T cell receptor beta chains presented below share a single source sample, sequenced in a study of beta chain features in type 1 diabetes. Overall study findings and caveats: Across all four CD4+ subsets, people with type 1 diabetes showed modestly shorter TCRB CDR3s.

Expressed TCRB transcripts were sequenced after all isolated RNA was converted to cDNA. Assay: immunoSEQ multiplex PCR; the TCRdb copy retains only in-frame clones and omits some. The profile shows under 200,000 clones, about 8.1% of them singletons. No antigen has been assigned to these receptors. The sequenced material came from central memory CD4+ T cells from blood. The receptors derive from a woman younger than 35 with type 1 diabetes.

The CDR3 region has the DNA TGCGCCAGCAGCGGAGACAGCTATGGCTACACCTTC. Protein product: CASSGDSYGYTF. The chain is built from TRBV5-1 and TRBJ1-2; a weak D match, TRBD1 (5 bases). CDR1 SGHRS and CDR2 YFSETQ come from the germline V gene. The V end lost 4 bases, the J end lost 4 bases, and 8 bases lay between the germline ends. The CDR3 is 12 residues long.

The chain couples TRBV4-3 to TRBJ2-3; TRBD1 agrees at 7 bases. V was clipped by 6 bases and J by 2 bases; unmatched bases: 8. The CDR3 has 15 amino acids. Germline V gene sequence: CDR1 LGHNA, CDR2 YSLEER. The chain's CDR3 is CASREDRVSTDTQYF. The CDR3 DNA follows: TGCGCCAGCAGGGAAGACAGGGTATCCACAGATACGCAGTATTTT.

The rearrangement joins TRBV5-1 to TRBJ2-3, with D perhaps TRBD1 (5 bases). V lost 7 bases and J lost 0, with 15 bases in between. Germline V gene data show CDR1 as SGHRS and CDR2 as YFSETQ. The CDR3 has 15 amino acids. For the CDR3, the DNA is TGCGCCAGCCTCCCAGACAGCACTAGCACAGATACGCAGTATTTT. Protein product: CASLPDSTSTDTQYF.

In this sample, this clone turned up a few times. This sequence joins TRBV18 and TRBJ2-1; D gene unclear. V lost 4 bases to trimming and J lost 6 bases, with 13 bases between them. This CDR3 is 14 amino acids long. Germline lookup yields CDR1 KGHSH and CDR2 LQKENI. The CDR3 DNA reads as TGTGCCAGCTCACAGTTTTCAGACTCCAATGAGCAGTTCTTC. Its translation: CASSQFSDSNEQFF.

The rearrangement uses TRBV19 and TRBJ1-1; 7 bases agree with TRBD1. Per the germline V gene, CDR1 is LNHDA and CDR2 is SQIVND (reference sequence). CDR3 length: 11 amino acids. V lost 6 bases, J lost 11 bases, and 6 bases stayed unmatched. As DNA, the CDR3 is TGTGCCAGTAGGACAACAGGGGAGGCTTTCTTT. Its translation is CASRTTGEAFF.

This clone was detected ten times or more. The rearrangement joins TRBV5-1 to TRBJ2-1, with 7 bases identical to TRBD1. Germline CDR1 is SGHRS and CDR2 is YFSETQ. The V gene end was trimmed by 5 bases and the J gene end by 6 bases; junction bases not matched to a gene: 5. The CDR3 is made up of 13 amino acids. DNA of the CDR3: TGCGCCAGCAGGGGAGCAGGGGGCAATGAGCAGTTCTTC. This codes for CASRGAGGNEQFF.

This clone was seen a few times. The CDR3 spells CASSYSAPDSSYEQYF. CDR3 in DNA: TGTGCCAGCAGTTACTCTGCCCCCGACAGCTCCTACGAGCAGTACTTC. The chain combines TRBV6-5 with TRBJ2-7; a possible D gene is TRBD1 (5 bases). The CDR3 loop spans 16 amino acids. Trimming took off 0 bases at V and 0 bases at J, with 12 bases between the two ends. Germline V gene sequence: CDR1 MNHEY, CDR2 SVGAGI.

The CDR3: CSVPRPGVGGTGELFF. The CDR3 DNA reads TGCAGCGTTCCCAGGCCGGGGGTCGGGGGGACCGGGGAGCTGTTTTTT. The rearrangement links TRBV29-1 to TRBJ2-2, with TRBD2 identical over 7 bases. Germline lookup yields CDR1 SQVTM and CDR2 ANQGSEA. The CDR3 is 16 amino acids. V lost 5 bases to trimming and J lost 5 bases; unmatched junction nucleotides: 14.

The chain has TRBV5-1 and TRBJ2-3, with 11 bases lining up with TRBD2. CDR1 is SGHRS, CDR2 YFSETQ, per germline. This CDR3 region has 17 residues. After removal of 1 base from V and 5 bases from J, the junction contained 9 bases not matched to a gene. The CDR3 DNA is TGCGCCAGCAGCTTGTTTCTAGCGGGAGGATTGGGAGATACGCAGTATTTT. It encodes CASSLFLAGGLGDTQYF.

This clone was observed a handful of times. CDR3 region: CASSTSGNMNTEAFF. CDR3 nucleotides: TGTGCCAGCAGCACCTCGGGGAACATGAACACTGAAGCTTTCTTT. The V gene is TRBV5-4, the J gene TRBJ1-1; D ambiguous. Trimming took 4 bases from V and 0 from J, leaving 13 bases between them. The V gene's germline CDR1 is SGHNT and CDR2 YYREEE (reference sequence). The CDR3 spans 15 residues. Drawing the rest from reference TRBV5-4 and TRBJ1-1, the complete variable domain is ETGVTQSPTHLIKTRGQQVTLRCSSQSGHNTVSWYQQALGQGPQFIFQYYREEENGRGNFPPRFSGLQFPNYSSELNVNALELDDSALYLCASSTSGNMNTEAFFGQGTRLTVV.

The genes are TRBV7-2 and TRBJ2-3, with D perhaps matching TRBD2 (6 bases). The germline V and J ends were trimmed by 5 bases and 9 bases, with 21 bases remaining between them. The V gene's germline CDR1 is SGHTA and CDR2 FQGNSA. The CDR3 runs to 15 residues. The CDR3 DNA follows: TGTGCCAGCAGCCGTAGCGGAGGCCCCCAAGTGACGCAGTATTTT. Its protein product is CASSRSGGPQVTQYF.

This clone was detected only a few times. The chain recombines TRBV30 with TRBJ1-5; no definite D call. This CDR3 spans 12 amino acids. V lost 3 bases and J lost 6, with 9 bases in between. Germline loops: CDR1 GTSNPN, CDR2 SVGIG (reference sequence). In DNA, the CDR3 is TGTGCCTGGAGCGCGGTGGGTCAGCCCCAGCATTTT. As protein: CAWSAVGQPQHF.

This clone was detected a few times. The gene calls are TRBV28 and TRBJ2-3, with D possibly being TRBD2 (5 bases). The length of the CDR3 is 14 residues. With 2 bases removed from V and 2 bases from J, the gap between germline ends came to 8 bases. Germline CDR1 is MDHEN and CDR2 is SYDVKM. CDR3 protein: CASSLGGITDTQYF. The CDR3 DNA reads TGTGCCAGCAGTTTAGGAGGAATCACAGATACGCAGTATTTT.